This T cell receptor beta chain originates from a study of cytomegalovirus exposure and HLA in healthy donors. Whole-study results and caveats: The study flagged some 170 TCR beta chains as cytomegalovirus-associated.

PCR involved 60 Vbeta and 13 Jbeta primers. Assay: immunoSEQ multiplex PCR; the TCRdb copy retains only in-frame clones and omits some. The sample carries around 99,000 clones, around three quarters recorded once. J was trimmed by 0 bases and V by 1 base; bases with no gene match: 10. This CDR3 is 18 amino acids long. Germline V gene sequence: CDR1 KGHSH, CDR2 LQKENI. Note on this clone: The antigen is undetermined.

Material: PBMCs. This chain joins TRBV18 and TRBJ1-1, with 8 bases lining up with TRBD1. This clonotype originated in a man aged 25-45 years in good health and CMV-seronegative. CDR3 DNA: TGTGCCAGCTCACCACGACGGGGGACAGGCGGGGTGAACACTGAAGCTTTCTTT. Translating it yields CASSPRRGTGGVNTEAFF.